This TCR beta chain appears in the sequencing data of a study of shared clonotypes between healthy human individuals. Across the study: Donors had three CD4 naive, three CD4 memory, two CD8 naive and one CD8 memory plate apiece. General study findings and limits: Among non-shared clonotypes, generation probabilities were lower than among those shared by all four donors.

The donor cohort consisted entirely of Caucasian adults residing in Nashville, Tennessee. Germline V CDR1 and CDR2: SGDLS, YYNGEE. The CDR3 sequence is 13 residues long. Details on this clone: Its target is unknown.

Clones were sequenced by immunoSEQ multiplex PCR, and TCRdb holds only the in-frame ones, with some missing. The table records more than 1 million clones, 78% of them present only once. The V call is TRBV9, the J call TRBJ2-7; D tentatively fits TRBD1 or TRBD2 (6 bases each). Sequences were obtained from memory CD4+ T cells from PBMCs. The subset denotes: CD45RA-negative fraction. This TCR was recovered from a man aged 18-30 years in good health. Some clones in this sample may be carry-over from other donors' samples. For the CDR3, the DNA is TGTGCACCAGGAAGGACAGACGCGGGGGAGCAGTACTTC. Amino acids: CAPGRTDAGEQYF.